Sequencing of this T cell receptor (beta chain) was carried out in a study of cytomegalovirus exposure and HLA in healthy donors. Study-wide context: The 90 to 150 validation repertoires were produced on the same platform as the 550 to 750 repertoires of the first cohort. This was reported in a later analysis.

The repertoire was sequenced with immunoSEQ multiplex PCR; TCRdb's copy has only in-frame clones and lacks some. The data show around 98,000 clones, roughly 87% seen once. Points from the study as a whole: Through in vitro validation, three CMV-associated chains were shown to be specific for CMV antigens.

As regards this clone: The antigen is not known.

V lost 4 bases to trimming and J lost 4 bases, with 13 bases between them. Per the germline V gene, CDR1 is WNHNN and CDR2 is SYGVQD (reference sequence). CDR3 length: 14 amino acids. Sequencing used PBMCs. This clonotype was sampled from a man between 18 and 35 years old in good health and CMV-seropositive. The chain has TRBV10-1 and TRBJ2-5, with D possibly being TRBD2 (6 bases). The CDR3: CASSAAGTGETQYF. The CDR3 nucleotides are TGCGCCAGCAGTGCCGCCGGGACTGGAGAGACCCAGTACTTC.